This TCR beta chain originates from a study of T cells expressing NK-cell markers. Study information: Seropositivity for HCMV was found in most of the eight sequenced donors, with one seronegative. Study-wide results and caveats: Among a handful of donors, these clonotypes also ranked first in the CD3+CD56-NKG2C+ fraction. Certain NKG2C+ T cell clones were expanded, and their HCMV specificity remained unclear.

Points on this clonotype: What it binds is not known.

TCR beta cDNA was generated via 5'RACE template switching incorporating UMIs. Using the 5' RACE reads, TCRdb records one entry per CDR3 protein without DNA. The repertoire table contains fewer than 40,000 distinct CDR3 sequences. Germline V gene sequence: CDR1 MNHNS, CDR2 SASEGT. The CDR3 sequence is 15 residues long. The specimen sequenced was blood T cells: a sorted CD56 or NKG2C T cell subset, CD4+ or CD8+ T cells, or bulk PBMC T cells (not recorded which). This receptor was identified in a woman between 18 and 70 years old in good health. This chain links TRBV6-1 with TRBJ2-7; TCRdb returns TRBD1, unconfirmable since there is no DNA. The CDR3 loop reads CASSEAPLAAYEQYF.